This TCR beta chain was found in a study of blood T cell repertoires in COVID-19 (dated by TCRdb to the early 2020s). A note on the overall study: Samples from collaborators originated in the United States, Italy and Spain and spanned both the acute and convalescent phases of COVID-19. Where HLA class I and class II types were available, the types were taken from metadata supplied by the sample provider, not from assay-based typing. The repertoires were made available in a free public database intended to serve as a resource for research on the immune response to SARS-CoV-2. The dataset comprised deeply sampled blood TCRbeta repertoires from subjects exposed to, actively infected with, or recovered from COVID-19. The material from the prospective study consisted of cDNA or gDNA derived from T cells, B-cell-depleted T cells, or PBMCs. The sample metadata nearly always contained a de-identified subject ID, COVID-19 status, age in years and sex. Samples came from the ongoing ImmuneRACE study (first 160 participants) plus 1,254 subjects from 6 global collaborators. The paper as a whole reports these results and caveats: The quantity of clinical and demographic metadata differed by source and by participant and was supplied without curation.

About this clone itself: The antigen it recognizes is unknown. No much larger clone is present one base from it, and per-base qualities are unavailable.

The immunoSEQ Assay, a bias-controlled multiplex PCR, was used to amplify TCRbeta CDR3 regions from genomic DNA. In the paper's pipeline: The number of nucleated cells in each sample was estimated by amplification of reference gene primers within the assay. Sequence reads were collapsed and filtered to measure the absolute abundance of every unique TCRbeta CDR3 rearrangement. For each sample, productive Simpson clonality was calculated as the square root of Simpson's diversity index across productive rearrangements. This immuneACCESS table, as held by TCRdb, lists in-frame sequences with V and J called but not all clones. Of the missing ones, under half trace to an unresolved V gene in checked studies; the others have no known cause. That table is the source of V, J and clone size, and D and trimming were worked out from the DNA. A total of a few hundred thousand clones appear in this sample, about 90% of them only once. Under 4% of the sample rests with the top ten.

CDR1 and CDR2 are read off the germline V gene as MDHEN and SYDVKM. CDR3 length: 15 amino acids, cysteine to phenylalanine. Just the 45-base CDR3 DNA is kept, in frame starting at base 1. At the junction V is shortened by 8 bases and J by 7 bases; bases outside the gene matches: 13. One collaborating source in Seattle enrolled patients during active infection and followed them longitudinally through the course of disease. Whole blood was collected in K2EDTA tubes by collaborating institutions according to the institutions' own protocols. Collaborator samples were shipped for TCRbeta analysis as frozen whole blood, isolated PBMCs, or DNA extracted from either sample type.

The sample consisted of peripheral blood. The V and J genes are TRBV28 and TRBJ2-1, with 8 junctional bases fitting TRBD2. The receptor's source is a woman in her twenties or thirties with COVID-19, enrolled during active disease. The CDR3 is CASSLTAGGGNEQFF. DNA sequence: TGTGCCAGCTCGCTAACGGCGGGGGGAGGGAATGAGCAGTTCTTC.